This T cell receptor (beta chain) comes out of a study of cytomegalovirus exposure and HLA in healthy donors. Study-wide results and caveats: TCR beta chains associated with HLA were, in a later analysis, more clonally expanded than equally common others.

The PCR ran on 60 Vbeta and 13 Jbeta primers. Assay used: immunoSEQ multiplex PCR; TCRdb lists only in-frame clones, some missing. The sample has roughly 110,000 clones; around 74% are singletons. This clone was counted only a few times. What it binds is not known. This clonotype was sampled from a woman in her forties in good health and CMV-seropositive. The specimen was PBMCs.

CDR3 in amino acids: CASSIAGNNQPQHF. The CDR3 nucleotides read TGTGCCAGTAGTATAGCAGGGAACAATCAGCCCCAGCATTTT. The chain joins TRBV19 to TRBJ1-5; the D gene is possibly TRBD1 (5 bases). The CDR3 covers 14 residues. Germline-derived CDR1 and CDR2 are LNHDA and SQIVND (reference sequence). V shed 1 base and J shed 3 bases, with 7 bases lying between them.